The present T cell receptor (beta chain) was sequenced within a study of T cells after yellow fever vaccination. This clonotype has ten or more counts. Its antigen is currently unknown. The study made its TCR cDNA through 5'RACE template switching. That step introduced a universal primer site along with UMIs. TCRdb used MiXCR to reprocess the 5' RACE reads, holding one entry per CDR3 protein. The table records hundreds of thousands of distinct CDR3 sequences, roughly 12% of them present only once. General study results and limits: Post-booster repertoires contained most primary-vaccination clones again (almost 97% CD4, 88% CD8). The secondary response peaked faster, at day 5 versus 15, but was weaker. Although most clonotypes did not, a small share appeared in both CD4 and CD8 compartments.

Losses at the gene ends were 1 base for V and 8 bases for J; bases not matched to a gene: 9. This CDR3 region has 17 residues. The genes are TRBV12-3 or TRBV12-4 and TRBJ2-1; 12 bases are a match to TRBD2. Sequenced here: PBMCs, sampled on the day of the yellow fever booster vaccination. The TCR originated in a man aged 25 to 40 who received the YFV17D yellow fever vaccine. The CDR3: CASSLEASGRAFYEQFF. Here the CDR3 DNA reads TGTGCCAGCAGTTTAGAAGCTAGCGGGAGGGCCTTTTATGAGCAGTTCTTC.